This T cell receptor (beta chain) came from a study of T cells in Graves' hyperthyroidism and ophthalmopathy. Overall study: Blood from the periphery was taken at initial diagnosis, before any treatment.

It was considered stable Graves' hyperthyroidism when ophthalmopathy did not progress within 18 months. This clonotype was counted ten times or more. The investigators amplified TCR beta CDR3 regions from RNA transcripts. With the HTBI primer set, the TCR CDR3 went through a first round of RT-PCR. TCRdb redid the calling of the multiplex PCR reads with MiXCR, one entry per CDR3 protein. The sample holds 300,000 to 450,000 distinct CDR3 sequences, about 15% seen once. This receptor was identified in a woman in her twenties or thirties with Graves' hyperthyroidism. Material for sequencing was blood.

The CDR3 is CASSHLTSGRADNEQFF. The CDR3 DNA follows: TGTGCCAGCAGTCATTTGACTAGCGGGAGGGCCGATAATGAGCAGTTCTTC. This chain joins TRBV12-3 or TRBV12-4 and TRBJ2-1; the match to TRBD2 covers 14 bases. The length of the CDR3 is 17 residues. V lost 5 bases and J lost 7; bases outside the gene matches: 10.